One sample yielded the 5 T cell receptor beta chains listed below, sequenced in a study of blood T cell repertoires in COVID-19. Produced via immunoSEQ multiplex PCR; TCRdb's table is partial and in-frame only. The table lists about 300,000 clones, approximately 90% of them singletons. The specimen was peripheral blood. The receptors were gathered from a woman between 45 and 65 years old with COVID-19, enrolled during active disease.

This clone was detected a few times. V gene TRBV6-6 combines with J gene TRBJ1-1; TRBD1 is a possible D gene (6 bases). CDR3 size: 15 residues. CDR1 and CDR2 (germline): MNHNY, SVGAGI (reference sequence). Trimming shortened V by 6 bases and J by 1 base, and 15 bases separated the two germline ends. The CDR3 reads CASSQRLTGNTEAFF. DNA of the CDR3: TGTGCCAGCAGCCAAAGATTGACAGGGAACACTGAAGCTTTCTTT.

This clone has just one count. The chain joins TRBV5-1 to TRBJ1-1; D might be TRBD1 (5 bases). The CDR3 is 14 residues long. Per germline, CDR1 SGHRS and CDR2 YFSETQ. V lost 4 bases and J 0 bases, leaving 10 bases between the germline ends. DNA for the CDR3: TGCGCCAGCAGCGTCTGGGACTTGAACACTGAAGCTTTCTTT. The encoded protein is CASSVWDLNTEAFF.

This chain connects TRBV19 to TRBJ1-4, with 8 bases identical to TRBD1. This CDR3 contains 15 residues. Trimming removed 3 bases from V and 4 bases from J; junction bases left unmatched: 4. Germline V gene lookup returns CDR1 LNHDA and CDR2 SQIVND (reference sequence). The CDR3 loop is CASSILQGDNEKLFF. The CDR3 bases are TGTGCCAGTAGTATCCTACAGGGGGATAATGAAAAACTGTTTTTT.

This clone was observed a single time. The V and J genes are TRBV21-1 and TRBJ1-5; no check of the table's D call, TRBD1, against the DNA was made. TRBV21-1 is annotated as a pseudogene. The CDR3 runs to 18 residues. The CDR3 region is CASSSKGTGAYSNQPQHF. The CDR3 region has the DNA TGTGCCAGCAGCTCTAAAGGCACAGGGGCGTATAGCAATCAGCCCCAGCATTTT.

The V gene is TRBV5-1, the J gene TRBJ2-3; 10 nucleotides align to TRBD2. CDR1 and CDR2 from the germline V gene are SGHRS and YFSETQ. V lost 4 bases to trimming and J lost 2 bases; unmatched junction nucleotides: 4. This CDR3 is built from 15 residues. The CDR3 DNA reads as TGCGCCAGCAGCAGCGGGAGGGCCCTCACAGATACGCAGTATTTT. Amino acid sequence: CASSSGRALTDTQYF.